These T cell receptor beta chains were read from a single sample in a study of cytomegalovirus exposure and HLA in healthy donors. Produced via immunoSEQ multiplex PCR; TCRdb's table is partial and in-frame only. The sample gives approximately 95,000 clones, around four fifths of which show up once; 4.1% is in the top ten. Material for sequencing was PBMCs. The receptor set was obtained from a woman in her thirties or forties in good health and CMV-seropositive. The CDR3 runs from the conserved cysteine through the conserved F or W. A D gene is named only where the DNA matches it firmly. Clone size appears in some rows only: once, few, many, or a class for an expanded clone.

v_call	clone_size	j_call	d_call	cdr3_nt	cdr3_aa
TRBV19	NA	TRBJ2-7	TRBD2	TGTGCCAGTAAGGGGACTAGCACTTTCGAGCAGTACTTC	CASKGTSTFEQYF
TRBV29-1	NA	TRBJ2-5	NA	TGCAGCGTTCACCCGGGCAGGGGCTTAGGAGAGACCCAGTACTTC	CSVHPGRGLGETQYF
TRBV7-3	NA	TRBJ2-1	TRBD2	TGTGCCAGCAGCTTAAGGGGGGGGACTAGCGGGCTTGGTGAGCAGTTCTTC	CASSLRGGTSGLGEQFF
TRBV12-2	NA	TRBJ1-5	NA	TGTGCAAGTCGCTTAGTCCCGGGACAGGGGCCCCTCAACTTCAATCAGCCCCAGCATTTT	CASRLVPGQGPLNFNQPQHF
TRBV7-6	NA	TRBJ1-3	NA	TGTGCCAGCAGCTTACTAGCAAGGTCAAGCTCTGGAAACACCATATATTTT	CASSLLARSSSGNTIYF
TRBV29-1	NA	TRBJ2-5	NA	TGCAGCGTTATTGGCGGATACCAAGAGACCCAGTACTTC	CSVIGGYQETQYF
TRBV6-5	NA	TRBJ2-1	TRBD2	TGTGCCAGCAGTTTGACTTCTAGCGGGAGACACAATGAGCAGTTCTTC	CASSLTSSGRHNEQFF
TRBV6-5	NA	TRBJ1-5	NA	TGTGCCAGCAGTACCGGGGGGGGTCAGCCCCAGCATTTT	CASSTGGGQPQHF
TRBV16	NA	TRBJ2-5	NA	TGTGCCAGCAGCCGCTTGGGAGGTCAAGAGACCCAGTACTTC	CASSRLGGQETQYF
TRBV30	NA	TRBJ2-7	NA	TGTGCCTGGAGTCCCGCCTACGAGCAGTACTTC	CAWSPAYEQYF
TRBV28	NA	TRBJ2-5	NA	TGTGCCAGCAGTTCCCGCGGAGGGACGGAGACCCAGTACTTC	CASSSRGGTETQYF
TRBV19	few	TRBJ2-1	TRBD2	TGTGCCAGTAGTATCCCCCGAAGGGCGGGAGCCCTCTCCTACAATGAGCAGTTCTTC	CASSIPRRAGALSYNEQFF
TRBV7-9	NA	TRBJ2-2	TRBD1	TGTGCCAGCAGCTTACTAGGAGACAGGGGGCGCGGGACCGGGGAGCTGTTTTTT	CASSLLGDRGRGTGELFF
TRBV30	once	TRBJ2-1	NA	TGTGCCTGGAGCACTAACCATGAGCAGTTCTTC	CAWSTNHEQFF
TRBV19	NA	TRBJ2-1	TRBD2	TGTGCCAGTAGTATTTGGGGGGGAAGCTCCTACAATGAGCAGTTCTTC	CASSIWGGSSYNEQFF
TRBV6-1	NA	TRBJ1-2	TRBD1	TGTGCCAGCAGTCCCCCCGCAGGGGGCAATGGCTACACCTTC	CASSPPAGGNGYTF
TRBV15	NA	TRBJ2-5	NA	TGTGCCACCAGCAGAGATCGTAGCGGCCACGGGACCCAGTACTTC	CATSRDRSGHGTQYF
TRBV27	NA	TRBJ2-4	TRBD1	TGTGCCAGCAGTCCCGCGCTGGACAGGGGGTTTAAAAACATTCAGTACTTC	CASSPALDRGFKNIQYF
TRBV6-5	NA	TRBJ1-2	NA	TGTGCCAGCAGTTATGGGAGTTCTGATGGCTACACCTTC	CASSYGSSDGYTF
TRBV4-1	NA	TRBJ1-2	NA	TGCGCCAGCAGCCAAGAGGTCAGGGCTATAAACTATGGCTACACCTTC	CASSQEVRAINYGYTF
TRBV4-1	NA	TRBJ1-1	NA	TGCGCCAGCAGCCGGTCGGACTTCAACACTGAAGCTTTCTTT	CASSRSDFNTEAFF
TRBV6-1	few	TRBJ1-1	NA	TGTGCCAGCAGGCCGGACAATTCAGGGCACACTGAAGCTTTCTTT	CASRPDNSGHTEAFF